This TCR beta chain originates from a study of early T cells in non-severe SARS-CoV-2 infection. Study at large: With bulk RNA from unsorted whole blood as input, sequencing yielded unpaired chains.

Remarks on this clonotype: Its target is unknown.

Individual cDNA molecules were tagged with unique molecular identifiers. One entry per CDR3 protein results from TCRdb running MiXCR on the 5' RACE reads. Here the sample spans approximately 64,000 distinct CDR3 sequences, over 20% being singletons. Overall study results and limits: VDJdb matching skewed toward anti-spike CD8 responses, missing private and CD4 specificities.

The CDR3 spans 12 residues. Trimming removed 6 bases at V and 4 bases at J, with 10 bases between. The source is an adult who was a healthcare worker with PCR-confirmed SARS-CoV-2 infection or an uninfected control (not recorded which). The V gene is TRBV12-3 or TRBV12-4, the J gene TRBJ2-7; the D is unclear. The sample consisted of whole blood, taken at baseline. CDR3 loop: CASSSARYEQYF. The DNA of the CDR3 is TGTGCCAGCAGCTCCGCCCGGTACGAGCAGTACTTC.